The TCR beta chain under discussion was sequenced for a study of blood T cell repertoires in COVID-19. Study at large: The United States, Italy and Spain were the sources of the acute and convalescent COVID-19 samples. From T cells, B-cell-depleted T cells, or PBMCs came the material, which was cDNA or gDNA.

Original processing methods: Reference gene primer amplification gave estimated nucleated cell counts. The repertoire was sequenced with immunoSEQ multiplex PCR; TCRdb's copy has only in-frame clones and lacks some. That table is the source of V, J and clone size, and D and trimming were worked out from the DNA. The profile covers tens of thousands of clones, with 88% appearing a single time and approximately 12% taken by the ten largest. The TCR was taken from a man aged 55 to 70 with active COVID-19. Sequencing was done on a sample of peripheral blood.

This CDR3 reads CASGGGPGLAGGTSSYNEQFF. DNA for the CDR3: TGTGCCAGCGGGGGGGGTCCGGGACTAGCGGGAGGCACTAGCTCCTACAATGAGCAGTTCTTC. The V and J genes are TRBV21-1 and TRBJ2-1; the table names TRBD2, a call not compared with the DNA. TRBV21-1 is designated a pseudogene. The CDR3 spans 21 residues.